This TCR beta chain was retrieved from a study of Ad26.COV2.S vaccination and SARS-CoV-2 variants (dated by TCRdb to about 2021). Concerning the study at large: Donors in the vaccine arm were drawn from COV1001, a phase I-IIa trial of Ad26.COV2.S in healthy adults that was multicentre, randomized, double-blind and placebo-controlled. Ad26.COV2.S was given intramuscularly at 5x10^10 or 1x10^11 viral particles, as a single shot or as two shots 56 days apart. Sequencing of the TCRbeta repertoire served to evaluate the specificity and breadth of SARS-CoV-2-reactive T cell receptors following Ad26.COV2.S vaccination. A total of approximately 30 samples were included in the TCR-sequenced set, comprising around 20 Ad26.COV2.S vaccine recipients, 5 placebo recipients and 8 SARS-CoV-2 convalescent individuals. Participants in the trial were split at random into five groups of five each, receiving low-dose or high-dose Ad26.COV2.S once or twice, or else placebo on both occasions. Throughout the experiments and outcome assessment, investigators stayed blinded to trial group allocation.

What this sample's treatment or condition label stands for: some 20 received Ad26.COV2.S at low or high dose, single or two shots; five or six received placebo; per-sample allocation not given. For vaccine and placebo recipients, repertoires were sequenced using samples collected on day 63 after the first injection. In Cohort 1b, fewer than 30 adults aged 18-55 years were enrolled at a single site in Boston, USA, between 29 July and 7 August 2020. Ad26.COV2.S consisted of a replication-incompetent adenovirus type 26 vector by which a prefusion-stabilized SARS-CoV-2 spike protein from the original Wuhan strain was expressed. Remarks on this clone: Its antigen remains unidentified. Base quality data are lacking; no much larger clone is found one base away.

The research as a whole found: The authors noted that the TCR breadth and depth analyses may have underestimated total T cell responses. The study was not powered for comparison of responses between vaccine doses or regimens. After vaccination, spike-specific CD8+ and CD4+ T cell responses were reported to show substantial breadth. Vaccine and placebo recipients had comparable non-spike TCR breadth, which fits with the vaccine containing only spike. Compared with placebo recipients, Ad26.COV2.S recipients showed higher spike-specific TCR breadth (P = 0.0014).

The immunoSEQ Assay was used to sequence TCRbeta CDR3 regions. After extraction, genomic DNA underwent amplification by bias-controlled multiplex PCR, followed by high-throughput sequencing. Per the source publication's procedure: To quantify the absolute abundance of each unique TCRbeta CDR3 region, sequences were collapsed and filtered. Usable DNA was measured by amplifying reference genes present in all nucleated cells, and TCRbeta template counts were normalized to that usable DNA to estimate T cell fraction. Repertoire TCRs were annotated as SARS-CoV-2-specific by exact matching of V gene, CDR3 amino acid sequence and J gene to a known reactive TCR set. The reference SARS-CoV-2 TCR set was obtained from MIRA and was filtered for enrichment in COVID-19-positive ImmuneCODE repertoires, whereby public or cross-reactive TCRs were removed. Using the MIRA antigens, annotated TCRs were further analysed by specific ORF or by position within an ORF. Breadth was defined as annotated unique rearrangements over total unique productive rearrangements; depth was the summed frequency of those rearrangements. Two-sided Wilcoxon rank-sum tests were used to compare TCR breadth between groups. The immuneACCESS repertoire file appears here via TCRdb, limited to in-frame rearrangements. These files lack a portion of the clones; in checked studies, under half of the deficit traces to unresolved V genes, and the cause of the others is not known. That table supplies the V and J calls and clone size; D and trimming were determined from the DNA. For this sample the table gives about 400,000 clones, of which around nine tenths were detected only once. 3.5% of the sample goes to the ten largest clones.

The CDR3, from cysteine to phenylalanine, totals 14 residues. The DNA shown is the 42-base CDR3, in frame from base 1. The junction shows trimming of 5 bases on V and 4 bases on J, and the gene matches do not reach 7 bases of it. CDR1 and CDR2 are read off the germline V gene as SNHLY and FYNNEI. The receptor comes from a person aged 18-60 years who received the Ad26.COV2.S COVID-19 vaccine or a placebo. The starting material was peripheral blood, obtained in a trial of Ad26.COV2.S vaccine versus placebo. Rearrangement joined TRBV2 to TRBJ2-5, with TRBD1 matching 7 junction bases. The nucleotide sequence reads as follows: TGTGCCAGCAGTCCCACGGACAGGTCAGAGACCCAGTACTTC. Its translation is CASSPTDRSETQYF.